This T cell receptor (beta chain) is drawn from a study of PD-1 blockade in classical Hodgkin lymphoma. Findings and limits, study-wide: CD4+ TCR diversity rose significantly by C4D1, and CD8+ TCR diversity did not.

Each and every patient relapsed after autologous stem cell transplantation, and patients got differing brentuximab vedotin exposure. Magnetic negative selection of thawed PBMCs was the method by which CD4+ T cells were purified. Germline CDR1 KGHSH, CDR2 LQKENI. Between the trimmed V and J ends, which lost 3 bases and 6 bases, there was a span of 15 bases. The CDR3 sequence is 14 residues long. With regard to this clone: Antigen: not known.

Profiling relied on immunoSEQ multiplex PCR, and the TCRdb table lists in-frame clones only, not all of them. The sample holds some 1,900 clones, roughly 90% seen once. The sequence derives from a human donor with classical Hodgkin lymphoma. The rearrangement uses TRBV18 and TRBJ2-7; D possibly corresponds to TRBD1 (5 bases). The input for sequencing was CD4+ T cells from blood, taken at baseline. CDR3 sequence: CASSPGTGSSEQYF. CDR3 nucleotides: TGTGCCAGCTCACCGGGAACAGGTTCGTCCGAGCAGTACTTC.